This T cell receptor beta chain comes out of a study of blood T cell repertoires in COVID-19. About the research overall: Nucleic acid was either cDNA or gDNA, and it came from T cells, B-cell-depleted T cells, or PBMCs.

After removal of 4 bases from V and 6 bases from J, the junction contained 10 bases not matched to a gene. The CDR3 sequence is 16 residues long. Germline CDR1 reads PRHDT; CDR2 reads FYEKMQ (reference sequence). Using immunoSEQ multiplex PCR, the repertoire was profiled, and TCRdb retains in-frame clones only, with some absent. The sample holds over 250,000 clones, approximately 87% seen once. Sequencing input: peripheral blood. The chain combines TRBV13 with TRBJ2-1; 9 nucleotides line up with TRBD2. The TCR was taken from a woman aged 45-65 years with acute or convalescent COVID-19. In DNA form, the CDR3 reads TGTGCCAGCAGCTCCGGCGGGCGGGAGGGTTTCAATGAGCAGTTCTTC. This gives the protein CASSSGGREGFNEQFF.